These 31 T cell receptor beta chains originate from one sample sequenced in a study of blood T cell repertoires in COVID-19. Using immunoSEQ multiplex PCR, the repertoire was profiled, and TCRdb retains in-frame clones only, with some absent. The data show just under 150,000 clones, about 87% seen once. Sequences were obtained from peripheral blood. The receptor set was obtained from a man aged 50 to 60 who had recovered from COVID-19.

The J gene is TRBJ2-3, the V gene TRBV7-2, with 10 bases lining up with TRBD2. The germline V gene encodes CDR1 SGHTA and CDR2 FQGNSA. The CDR3 contains 18 residues. The trim removed 5 bases at V and 1 base at J, leaving 12 bases unmatched. CDR3 nucleotide sequence: TGTGCCAGCAGCCCGCCGGGACTAGCGTCGAGAGGCACAGATACGCAGTATTTT. This sequence encodes CASSPPGLASRGTDTQYF. Based on the CDR3 plus reference TRBV7-2 and TRBJ2-3, the full variable domain is GAGVSQSPSNKVTEKGKDVELRCDPISGHTALYWYRQSLGQGLEFLIYFQGNSAPDKSGLPSDRFSAERTGGSVSTLTIQRTQQEDSAVYLCASSPPGLASRGTDTQYFGPGTRLTVL.

CDR3 bases: TGTGCCAGCAGCTCAACAGCGGGGGGTGCGAACACCGGGGAGCTGTTTTTT. This encodes CASSSTAGGANTGELFF. The chain uses TRBV7-9 and TRBJ2-2; 9 bases align to TRBD2. J was trimmed by 0 bases and V by 4 bases; bases with no gene match: 6. Per the germline V gene, CDR1 is SEHNR and CDR2 is FQNEAQ (reference sequence). This CDR3 region has 17 residues.

The V and J genes are TRBV19 and TRBJ1-3; D gene uncertain. The CDR3 is 14 amino acids. Germline V CDR1 and CDR2: LNHDA, SQIVND (reference sequence). Deletions cut 6 bases from V and 0 bases from J, with 9 bases between. DNA of the CDR3: TGTGCCAGTAGCCCAGGTCTCTCTGGAAACACCATATATTTT. It yields the protein CASSPGLSGNTIYF.

This clone was detected a few times. The rearrangement uses TRBV4-3 and TRBJ1-6; the D gene is possibly TRBD1 (5 bases). Germline-derived CDR1 and CDR2 are LGHNA and YSLEER. The CDR3 contains 15 residues. V was trimmed by 0 bases and J by 10 bases, leaving 13 bases between them. CDR3 DNA: TGCGCCAGCAGCCAAGAAGAGGGCGGGGGGTCACCCCTCCACTTT. Amino acids: CASSQEEGGGSPLHF.

This sequence joins TRBV29-1 and TRBJ1-4, with 9 bases lining up with TRBD1. Germline V lookup: CDR1 SQVTM, CDR2 ANQGSEA. J gave up 8 bases and V 4 bases, and 8 bases lay outside the gene matches. This CDR3 is 14 amino acids long. CDR3 loop: CSVGTGTGLEKLFF. DNA of the CDR3: TGCAGCGTTGGGACCGGGACAGGGTTGGAAAAACTGTTTTTT.

The gene calls are TRBV19 and TRBJ2-7; the D gene is possibly TRBD2 (6 bases). This CDR3 comprises 14 residues. Germline CDR1 reads LNHDA; CDR2 reads SQIVND (reference sequence). Trimming stripped 7 bases from V and 7 bases from J, with 20 bases between. The DNA for the CDR3 is TGTGCCAGTACCCCCGGGACTCTGCCCTCAGAGCAGTACTTC. Its protein is CASTPGTLPSEQYF.

The CDR3 spells CASSPHVRAELSSYNEQFF. Here the CDR3 DNA reads TGTGCCAGCAGCCCCCACGTTCGAGCGGAGCTTAGCTCCTACAATGAGCAGTTCTTC. V gene TRBV7-9 combines with J gene TRBJ2-1; D perhaps matches TRBD2 (5 bases). The V and J ends lost 5 bases and 0 bases respectively, with 23 bases between them. Germline CDR1 reads SEHNR; CDR2 reads FQNEAQ (reference sequence). The CDR3 consists of 19 residues. Full variable domain (rest looked up from reference TRBV7-9 and TRBJ2-1): DTGVSQNPRHKITKRGQNVTFRCDPISEHNRLYWYRQTLGQGPEFLTYFQNEAQLEKSRLLSDRFSAERPKGSFSTLEIQRTEQGDSAMYLCASSPHVRAELSSYNEQFFGPGTRLTVL.

The genes are TRBV7-6 and TRBJ2-1; TRBD1 agrees at 9 bases. The V segment lost 5 bases and the J segment 2 bases; nucleotides outside the gene matches: 7. The CDR3 extends over 16 amino acids. Germline-derived CDR1 and CDR2 are SGHVS and FNYEAQ. CDR3 sequence (DNA): TGTGCCAGCAGCCCTGACAGGGGGGCCCCCTACAATGAGCAGTTCTTC. The encoded protein is CASSPDRGAPYNEQFF.

V and J are TRBV15 and TRBJ2-6; TRBD1 matches 9 bases. J lost 2 bases, V lost 1 base, and 9 bases had no gene match. CDR3 size: 19 residues. Per the germline V gene, CDR1 is LNHNV and CDR2 is YYDKDF (reference sequence). The CDR3 here is CATSRVNRGRSPGANVLTF. DNA of the CDR3: TGTGCCACCAGCAGAGTGAACAGGGGGCGCTCCCCTGGGGCCAACGTCCTGACTTTC.

The chain combines TRBV20-1 with TRBJ2-3; possible D gene TRBD1, 5 bases. Trimming removed 4 bases at V and 6 bases at J, with 8 bases between. CDR1 DFQATT and CDR2 SNEGSKA come from the germline V gene (reference sequence). CDR3 length: 11 amino acids. CDR3 DNA sequence: TGCAGTGCTACAAGGGGTGATACGCAGTATTTT. As protein: CSATRGDTQYF.

The chain uses TRBV18 and TRBJ1-1; 9 positions agree with TRBD1. The ends lost 2 bases at V and 7 bases at J; junction bases unmatched: 17. CDR1 is KGHSH and CDR2 is LQKENI in the germline V gene. The CDR3 is made up of 18 amino acids. Here the CDR3 DNA reads TGTGCCAGCTCACCAGGGACAGGGTTCACGAATTCCCCACGTGAAGCTTTCTTT. Translated: CASSPGTGFTNSPREAFF.

The rearrangement links TRBV11-2 to TRBJ2-6; TRBD1 aligns across 7 bases. The CDR3 has 16 amino acids. Trimming cost V 3 bases and J 2 bases; bases outside gene matches: 4. CDR1 SGHAT and CDR2 FQNNGV come from the germline V gene. This CDR3 is CASSLYRGAGANVLTF. The CDR3 DNA is TGTGCCAGCAGCTTGTACAGGGGCGCTGGGGCCAACGTCCTGACTTTC.

At least ten counts were recorded for this clone. Other DNA sequences in this sample translate to the same CDR3. V and J are TRBV19 and TRBJ1-5; D is perhaps TRBD1 (5 bases). V lost 1 base, J lost 6 bases, and 10 bases lay in between. The germline gives CDR1 LNHDA, CDR2 SQIVND (reference sequence). CDR3 length equals 14 residues. CDR3 in amino acids: CASSIGGSGQPQHF. CDR3 coding DNA: TGTGCCAGTAGTATAGGGGGCTCCGGTCAGCCCCAGCATTTT.

The chain carries TRBV13 and TRBJ2-3; 10 bases line up with TRBD2. V lost 2 bases and J lost 0; bases outside the gene matches: 5. Germline V gene sequence: CDR1 PRHDT, CDR2 FYEKMQ (reference sequence). This CDR3 has 17 residues. The CDR3 DNA follows: TGTGCCAGCAGCTTAAGGCTAGCGGGGGCCAGCACAGATACGCAGTATTTT. Translating gives CASSLRLAGASTDTQYF. The complete variable domain, with remaining parts taken from reference TRBV13 and TRBJ2-3, reads AAGVIQSPRHLIKEKRETATLKCYPIPRHDTVYWYQQGPGQDPQFLISFYEKMQSDKGSIPDRFSAQQFSDYHSELNMSSLELGDSALYFCASSLRLAGASTDTQYFGPGTRLTVL.

The CDR3 region is CASSVDRGSGYTF. Written as DNA, the CDR3 is TGTGCCAGCAGCGTAGATCGCGGTTCGGGCTACACCTTC. The rearrangement uses TRBV9 and TRBJ1-2; D is unclear. This CDR3 has 13 amino acids. The V and J ends lost 0 bases and 8 bases respectively, with 11 bases between them. Germline values: CDR1 SGDLS, CDR2 YYNGEE.

The chain uses TRBV10-1 and TRBJ2-7, with D possibly matching TRBD1 (6 bases). Trimming left V 0 bases short and J 2 bases short, with 8 bases between. The CDR3 is made up of 14 amino acids. From germline, CDR1 is WNHNN and CDR2 SYGVQD (reference sequence). For the CDR3, the DNA is TGCGCCAGCAGTGAGTCGACAGGAGCCTACGAGCAGTACTTC. Residues: CASSESTGAYEQYF.

V and J are TRBV13 and TRBJ2-5, with D possibly matching TRBD2 (7 bases). V was pared by 5 bases and J by 3 bases, with 16 bases between. From germline, CDR1 is PRHDT and CDR2 FYEKMQ (reference sequence). The CDR3 loop spans 15 amino acids. The CDR3 sequence: CASSPSGGIEETQYF. In DNA, the CDR3 is TGTGCCAGCAGCCCATCGGGGGGCATTGAAGAGACCCAGTACTTC.

This clone was seen more than once but under ten times. The chain joins TRBV7-7 to TRBJ2-2; D not resolved. Trimming pared 2 bases from V and 0 bases from J, leaving 4 bases between. The CDR3 is made up of 14 amino acids. CDR1 SSHAT and CDR2 FNYEAQ come from the germline V gene (reference sequence). The CDR3 sequence: CASSLRSNTGELFF. DNA for the CDR3: TGTGCCAGCAGCTTACGGTCGAACACCGGGGAGCTGTTTTTT.

The V gene is TRBV29-1, the J gene TRBJ1-1; 7 nucleotides line up with TRBD1. The CDR3 totals 15 residues. From germline, CDR1 is SQVTM and CDR2 ANQGSEA. The V and J ends lost 4 bases and 1 base, in that order; junction bases with no gene match: 9. The CDR3 is CSVVRVGTENTEAFF. The CDR3 coding sequence is TGCAGCGTTGTAAGAGTAGGGACAGAGAACACTGAAGCTTTCTTT.

The J gene is TRBJ2-5, the V gene TRBV10-1; tentatively, D is TRBD1 (6 bases). Trimming took off 6 bases at V and 5 bases at J, with 16 bases between the two ends. The germline V gene has CDR1 WNHNN and CDR2 SYGVQD (reference sequence). CDR3 length equals 14 residues. The CDR3 nucleotides read TGCGCCAGCAGAGATCAGGACAGTTGTGAGACCCAGTACTTC. This gives the protein CASRDQDSCETQYF.

This rearrangement joins TRBV15 to TRBJ1-1; D call uncertain. This CDR3 is built from 14 residues. V was pared by 0 bases and J by 1 base, with 6 bases between. The germline V gene has CDR1 LNHNV and CDR2 YYDKDF (reference sequence). The CDR3 loop reads CATSRDGRNTEAFF. CDR3 sequence (DNA): TGTGCCACCAGCAGAGATGGCCGGAACACTGAAGCTTTCTTT.

V usage is TRBV11-2 and J usage is TRBJ2-7; weak D call: TRBD1 (5 bases). Trimming stripped 0 bases from V and 0 bases from J, with 12 bases between. The CDR3 has 16 residues. Germline V gene data show CDR1 as SGHAT and CDR2 as FQNNGV. CDR3 in amino acids: CASSLDSREFSYEQYF. The DNA of the CDR3 is TGTGCCAGCAGCTTAGATAGCAGGGAATTCTCCTACGAGCAGTACTTC. Using reference TRBV11-2 and TRBJ2-7 for the parts outside the CDR3, the full variable domain is EAGVAQSPRYKIIEKRQSVAFWCNPISGHATLYWYQQILGQGPKLLIQFQNNGVVDDSQLPKDRFSAERLKGVDSTLKIQPAKLEDSAVYLCASSLDSREFSYEQYFGPGTRLTVT.

This chain joins TRBV5-3 and TRBJ1-1, with D tentatively TRBD1 (6 bases). TRBV5-3 qualifies as an ORF whose function is uncertain. The CDR3 loop spans 16 amino acids. V was pared by 4 bases and J by 1 base, with 17 bases between. The CDR3 sequence is CARSRSRGHSNTEAFF. The CDR3 nucleotides are TGTGCCAGAAGCCGATCTCGGGGACATTCGAACACTGAAGCTTTCTTT.

The chain recombines TRBV11-2 with TRBJ2-7, with 9 bases matching TRBD2. The junction had 8 bases not matched to a gene; V was cut back by 5 bases and J by 0 bases. Germline V gene data show CDR1 as SGHAT and CDR2 as FQNNGV. The CDR3 totals 16 residues. The CDR3 is CASSQNSGSSSYEQYF. The CDR3 coding sequence is TGTGCCAGCAGCCAAAATAGCGGGAGTAGCTCCTACGAGCAGTACTTC.

The chain recombines TRBV7-6 with TRBJ2-1; no reliable D call. The CDR3 extends over 13 amino acids. CDR1 is SGHVS, CDR2 FNYEAQ, per germline. V shed 3 bases and J shed 5 bases, with 8 bases lying between them. The CDR3 is CASSLSENNEQFF. CDR3 DNA: TGTGCCAGCAGCTTGAGTGAAAACAATGAGCAGTTCTTC.

CDR3 bases: TGTGCCAGCAGATCGGGACAGACGGAGACTGAAGCTTTCTTT. This translates into CASRSGQTETEAFF. The genes are TRBV2 and TRBJ1-1; 7 bases align to TRBD1. This CDR3 has 14 residues. Germline V gene sequence: CDR1 SNHLY, CDR2 FYNNEI. J gave up 5 bases and V 6 bases, and 9 bases lay outside the gene matches.

The V call is TRBV5-1, the J call TRBJ2-3; 8 bases are shared with TRBD2. This CDR3 contains 16 residues. Trimming cost V 3 bases and J 2 bases; bases outside gene matches: 8. Germline-derived CDR1 and CDR2 are SGHRS and YFSETQ. The CDR3 spells CASSSGLGVFTDTQYF. CDR3 nucleotides: TGCGCCAGCAGCTCGGGACTAGGAGTTTTCACAGATACGCAGTATTTT.

This clone was detected a few times. This chain joins TRBV2 and TRBJ1-2; TRBD1 might be the D (5 bases). Trimming pared 3 bases from V and 2 bases from J, leaving 7 bases between. Germline-derived CDR1 and CDR2 are SNHLY and FYNNEI. The CDR3 spans 13 residues. CDR3 residues: CASSEGGNYGYTF. CDR3 DNA sequence: TGTGCCAGCAGTGAGGGGGGGAACTATGGCTACACCTTC.

In its sample, this clone was seen a few times. The chain employs TRBV29-1 and TRBJ1-2; TRBD1 matches 8 bases. J lost 3 bases, V lost 3 bases, and 3 bases had no gene match. The CDR3 is made up of 13 amino acids. CDR1 and CDR2 (germline): SQVTM, ANQGSEA. The CDR3 here is CSVDGQGDYGYTF. Here the CDR3 DNA reads TGCAGCGTTGACGGACAGGGTGACTATGGCTACACCTTC.

The rearrangement joins TRBV7-6 to TRBJ1-3; TRBD1 aligns across 9 bases. This CDR3 has 16 residues. From germline, CDR1 is SGHVS and CDR2 FNYEAQ. V was pared by 5 bases and J by 4 bases, with 9 bases of the junction left unmatched. The CDR3 is CASSLQGQGWGNTIYF. In nucleotides, the CDR3 is TGTGCCAGCAGCCTACAAGGACAGGGGTGGGGAAACACCATATATTTT.

In its sample, this clone was seen a few times. The V gene is TRBV15, the J gene TRBJ1-2, with D uncertain. The CDR3 is made up of 13 amino acids. The V and J ends lost 0 bases and 4 bases respectively, with 6 bases between them. Germline V CDR1 and CDR2: LNHNV, YYDKDF (reference sequence). CDR3 region: CATSRDRVYGYTF. The CDR3 DNA sequence: TGTGCCACCAGCAGAGATCGGGTCTATGGCTACACCTTC.